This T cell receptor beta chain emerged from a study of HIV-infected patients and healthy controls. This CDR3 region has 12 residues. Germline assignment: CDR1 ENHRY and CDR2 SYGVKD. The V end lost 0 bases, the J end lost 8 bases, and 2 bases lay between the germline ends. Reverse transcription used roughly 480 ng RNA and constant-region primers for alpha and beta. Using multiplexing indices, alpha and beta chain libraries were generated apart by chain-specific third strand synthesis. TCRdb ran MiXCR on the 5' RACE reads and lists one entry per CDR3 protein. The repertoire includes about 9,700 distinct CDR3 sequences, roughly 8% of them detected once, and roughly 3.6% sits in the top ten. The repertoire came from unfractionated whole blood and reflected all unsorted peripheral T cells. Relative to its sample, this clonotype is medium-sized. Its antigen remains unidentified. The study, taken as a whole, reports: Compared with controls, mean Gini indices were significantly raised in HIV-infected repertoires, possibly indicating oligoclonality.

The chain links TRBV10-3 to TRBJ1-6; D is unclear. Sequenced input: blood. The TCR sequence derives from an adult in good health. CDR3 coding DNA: TGTGCCATCAGTGAGTCCGATTCACCCCTCCACTTT. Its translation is CAISESDSPLHF.